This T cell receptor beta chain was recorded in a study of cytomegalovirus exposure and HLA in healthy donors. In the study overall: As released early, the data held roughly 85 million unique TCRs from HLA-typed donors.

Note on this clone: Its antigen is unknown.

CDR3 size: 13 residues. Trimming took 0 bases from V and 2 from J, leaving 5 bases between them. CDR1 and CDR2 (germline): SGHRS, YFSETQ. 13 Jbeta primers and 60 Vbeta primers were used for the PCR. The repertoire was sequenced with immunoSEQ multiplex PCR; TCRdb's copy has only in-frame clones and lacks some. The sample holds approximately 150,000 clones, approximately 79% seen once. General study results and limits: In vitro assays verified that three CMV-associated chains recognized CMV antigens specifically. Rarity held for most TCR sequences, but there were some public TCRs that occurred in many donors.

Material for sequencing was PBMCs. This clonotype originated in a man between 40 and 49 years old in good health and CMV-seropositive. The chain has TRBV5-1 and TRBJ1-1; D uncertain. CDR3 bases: TGCGCCAGCAGCTTGGACTTTAACACTGAAGCTTTCTTT. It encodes CASSLDFNTEAFF.